What follows are 6 T cell receptor beta chains derived from one specimen sequenced in a study of blood T cells in healthy people across ages (dated by TCRdb to the mid-2010s). The library was prepared using 5' RACE. For sequencing, an Illumina HiSeq 2500 was employed. A second PCR of about 7 to 12 cycles was performed with a sample-barcoded 5' primer and a J-beta primer mix. TCRdb reanalyzed the raw reads on its own, using fastp at Q25 for trimming and MiXCR for clone calling, and kept in-frame beta chains. Rows are combined by CDR3 protein, so each entry shows the most common genes and DNA. The sample contains more than 1 million distinct CDR3 sequences, roughly 45% of them found a single time. The ten largest clones take up over 15% of the sample. Sequenced sample: blood. These receptors all come from a woman in her fifties or sixties in good health.

The chain is built from TRBV6-7 and TRBJ2-5; unclear D gene. The J call is in doubt because the DNA end fits TRBJ2-7 better. TRBV6-7 is sorted into the ORF group, with uncertain function. The CDR3 extends over 14 amino acids. The CDR3 here is CASSYGYGPYEQYF. Here the CDR3 DNA reads TGTGCCAGCAGTTACGGTTACGGACCCTACGAGCAGTACTTC.

The sample holds one count of this clonotype. The chain is built from TRBV4-2 and TRBJ2-5, with 10 bases fitting TRBD2. Germline assignment: CDR1 LGHNA and CDR2 YNFKEQ. The CDR3 extends over 21 amino acids. The V segment lost 4 bases and the J segment 1 base; nucleotides outside the gene matches: 21. CDR3 nucleotides: TGTGCCAGCAGCCTCGCCGACACCCCTGGAGGACTAGCGGACACCCAAGAGACCCAGTACTTC. It translates to CASSLADTPGGLADTQETQYF.

In this sample, this clonotype turned up a few times. The J gene is TRBJ2-7, the V gene TRBV29-1; 7 nucleotides align to TRBD1. The germline gives CDR1 SQVTM, CDR2 ANQGSEA. CDR3 length: 12 residues. Trimming cost V 6 bases and J 7 bases; bases outside gene matches: 9. The CDR3 DNA is TGCAGCGTGAAAGTGTCAGGGGGAGAGCAGTACTTC. Encoded protein: CSVKVSGGEQYF.

The J gene is TRBJ2-1, the V gene TRBV4-2; D possibly uses TRBD1 or TRBD2 (5 bases each). The CDR3 has 14 amino acids. Per the germline V gene, CDR1 is LGHNA and CDR2 is YNFKEQ. The V end was cut by 1 base, the J end by 11 bases, with 15 bases between. CDR3: CASSQGGPVPKQFF. The CDR3 DNA follows: TGTGCCAGCAGCCAAGGGGGACCTGTGCCTAAGCAGTTCTTC.

There are a few counts of this clonotype. The V gene is TRBV13, the J gene TRBJ2-3, with TRBD2 as a possible D gene (6 bases). Trimming pared 6 bases from V and 1 base from J, leaving 11 bases between. The CDR3 has 14 residues. Looked up from germline, CDR1 is PRHDT and CDR2 is FYEKMQ (reference sequence). The CDR3, as DNA: TGTGCCAGCAGTTCCGGACTACGCACAGATACGCAGTATTTT. Translating gives CASSSGLRTDTQYF. Based on the CDR3 plus reference TRBV13 and TRBJ2-3, the full variable domain is AAGVIQSPRHLIKEKRETATLKCYPIPRHDTVYWYQQGPGQDPQFLISFYEKMQSDKGSIPDRFSAQQFSDYHSELNMSSLELGDSALYFCASSSGLRTDTQYFGPGTRLTVL.

V usage is TRBV10-2 and J usage is TRBJ1-1, with a weak D call TRBD1 (6 bases). This CDR3 spans 13 amino acids. The V end lost 7 bases, the J end lost 1 base, and 10 bases lay between the germline ends. Germline V gene data show CDR1 as WSHSY and CDR2 as SAAADI. CDR3 coding DNA: TGCGCCAGCAATATACAGGGGAACACTGAAGCTTTCTTT. This translates into CASNIQGNTEAFF.